The next 32 T cell receptor beta chains were all read from a single sample in a study of OX40 agonist ivuxolimab in advanced cancers. Only in-frame clones appear in the TCRdb table, and some are missing; sequencing was by immunoSEQ multiplex PCR. The table shows about 33,000 clones, with roughly four fifths occurring only once. This specimen was CD4+ or CD8+ T cells sorted from blood, taken in a trial of the OX40 agonist ivuxolimab. Receptors originate from an adult with an advanced solid tumor such as melanoma, head and neck, liver or kidney cancer.

The chain recombines TRBV5-1 with TRBJ2-4; tentative D call: TRBD2 (6 bases). This CDR3 is built from 18 residues. Germline V gene lookup returns CDR1 SGHRS and CDR2 YFSETQ. Trimming removed 4 bases at V and 1 base at J, with 21 bases between. The CDR3 bases are TGCGCCAGCAGCCCCTGGGGACTCCCCTCGTGGGCCAAAAACATTCAGTACTTC. Residues: CASSPWGLPSWAKNIQYF. The entire variable domain, with the rest obtained from reference TRBV5-1 and TRBJ2-4, is as follows: KAGVTQTPRYLIKTRGQQVTLSCSPISGHRSVSWYQQTPGQGLQFLFEYFSETQRNKGNFPGRFSGRQFSNSRSEMNVSTLELGDSALYLCASSPWGLPSWAKNIQYFGAGTRLSVL.

V gene TRBV10-1 combines with J gene TRBJ2-1; D remains unclear. Germline lookup yields CDR1 WNHNN and CDR2 SYGVQD (reference sequence). The CDR3 is made up of 13 amino acids. Trimming stripped 0 bases from V and 7 bases from J, with 7 bases between. The CDR3 spells CASSESKRNEQFF. The CDR3 nucleotides are TGCGCCAGCAGTGAGTCCAAGAGGAATGAGCAGTTCTTC.

This clone appeared a few times. The CDR3 loop reads CASSLPGTVNYGYTF. CDR3 nucleotides: TGTGCCAGCAGTTTACCCGGGACGGTTAACTATGGCTACACCTTC. The V call is TRBV27, the J call TRBJ1-2; TRBD1 might be the D (5 bases). Trimming stripped 2 bases from V and 1 base from J, with 11 bases between. The CDR3 runs 15 residues. CDR1 MNHEY and CDR2 SMNVEV come from the germline V gene (reference sequence).

V gene TRBV13 combines with J gene TRBJ2-7, with D possibly TRBD2 on 6 matching bases. The CDR3 runs 16 residues. The germline gives CDR1 PRHDT, CDR2 FYEKMQ (reference sequence). V was trimmed by 0 bases and J by 3 bases, leaving 15 bases between them. CDR3 coding DNA: TGTGCCAGCAGCTTAGGCGGGAGCACCGATAACTACGAGCAGTACTTC. It specifies CASSLGGSTDNYEQYF.

Points on this clone: At the DNA level, this CDR3 is encoded by other sequences in the same sample as well. This chain joins TRBV5-4 and TRBJ2-3; D gene unclear. This CDR3 has 15 amino acids. V lost 0 bases, J lost 1 base, and 9 bases lay in between. The germline CDR1 and CDR2 sequences are SGHNT and YYREEE (reference sequence). CDR3 sequence reads: CASSLGLRGTDTQYF. The CDR3 DNA reads TGTGCCAGCAGCTTGGGGCTTCGTGGCACAGATACGCAGTATTTT.

The rearrangement uses TRBV28 and TRBJ1-2, with 7 bases aligning to TRBD1. Trimming at V came to 2 bases and at J to 7 bases, leaving 10 bases not matched to a gene. Germline V gene lookup returns CDR1 MDHEN and CDR2 SYDVKM. This CDR3 has 15 amino acids. The CDR3 region is CASSLSRRQGGGYTF. For the CDR3, the DNA is TGTGCCAGCAGTTTAAGCAGAAGACAGGGTGGTGGCTACACCTTC.

This chain uses TRBV5-1 with TRBJ1-1; 7 bases match TRBD1. CDR1 is SGHRS, CDR2 YFSETQ, per germline. The ends lost 3 bases at V and 1 base at J; junction bases unmatched: 3. CDR3 length: 14 amino acids. CDR3 protein: CASSWGQTNTEAFF. In DNA form, the CDR3 reads TGCGCCAGCAGCTGGGGACAGACGAACACTGAAGCTTTCTTT.

The chain couples TRBV7-8 to TRBJ1-5, with unresolved D. The CDR3 has 14 residues. The V gene lost 5 bases and the J gene lost 4 bases, with 12 bases spanning the gap. Germline lookup yields CDR1 SGHVS and CDR2 FQNEAQ. CDR3 region: CASSHAMKNQPQHF. CDR3 nucleotide sequence: TGTGCCAGCAGCCACGCGATGAAGAATCAGCCCCAGCATTTT.

The gene calls are TRBV27 and TRBJ2-3; a possible D gene is TRBD1 (5 bases). The CDR3 consists of 12 residues. The germline V and J ends were trimmed by 5 bases and 6 bases, with 9 bases remaining between them. CDR1 and CDR2 (germline): MNHEY, SMNVEV (reference sequence). In DNA form, the CDR3 reads TGTGCCAGCAGTCCCCAGGGCGATACGCAGTATTTT. Its protein product is CASSPQGDTQYF.

Only a few counts were recorded for this clone. This chain connects TRBV4-1 to TRBJ2-7; the D is unclear. From germline, CDR1 is MGHRA and CDR2 YSYEKL. The V end lost 1 base, the J end lost 7 bases, and 20 bases lay between the germline ends. The CDR3 contains 16 residues. The CDR3 here is CASSQGPGSSRREQYV. DNA for the CDR3: TGCGCCAGCAGCCAAGGCCCTGGGTCGTCGCGTCGTGAGCAGTACGTC.

The chain couples TRBV5-1 to TRBJ2-6, with D uncertain. V was shortened by 1 base and J by 6 bases, with 11 bases between the two germline ends. The germline gives CDR1 SGHRS, CDR2 YFSETQ. The CDR3 runs to 15 residues. The CDR3: CASSLTEAKANVLTF. The CDR3 nucleotides are TGCGCCAGCAGCTTGACAGAGGCTAAGGCCAACGTCCTGACTTTC.

The V gene is TRBV4-1, the J gene TRBJ1-4; TRBD1 aligns across 10 bases. Losses at the gene ends were 7 bases for V and 8 bases for J; bases not matched to a gene: 13. The germline V gene has CDR1 MGHRA and CDR2 YSYEKL. The CDR3 has 16 amino acids. The CDR3 spells CASNSYPGQGSEKLFF. In DNA form, the CDR3 reads TGCGCCAGCAACTCTTACCCGGGACAGGGGAGCGAAAAACTGTTTTTT.

The CDR3 sequence is CASSWGQGNEQYV. The CDR3 DNA reads as TGCGCCAGCAGCTGGGGACAAGGAAACGAGCAGTACGTC. V and J are TRBV5-1 and TRBJ2-7, with D possibly being TRBD1 (6 bases). The germline V gene encodes CDR1 SGHRS and CDR2 YFSETQ. V shed 3 bases and J shed 5 bases, with 12 bases lying between them. The CDR3 sequence is 13 residues long.

The chain is built from TRBV10-3 and TRBJ1-1, with TRBD1 matching over 10 bases. CDR3 length equals 14 residues. Germline CDR1 ENHRY, CDR2 SYGVKD. The ends lost 7 bases at V and 5 bases at J; junction bases unmatched: 7. The DNA of the CDR3 is TGTGCCATCACCTATGGACAGGGGGGAACTGAAGCTTTCTTT. Residues: CAITYGQGGTEAFF.

This chain uses TRBV5-4 with TRBJ2-3, with 11 bases fitting TRBD1. V was pared by 3 bases and J by 3 bases, with 3 bases of the junction left unmatched. Germline lookup yields CDR1 SGHNT and CDR2 YYREEE (reference sequence). This CDR3 contains 15 residues. In nucleotides, the CDR3 is TGTGCCAGCAGCTGGGACAGGGGGTTTACAGATACGCAGTATTTT. Translated: CASSWDRGFTDTQYF.

This chain uses TRBV4-1 with TRBJ2-1; D is unclear. Trimming cost V 1 base and J 5 bases, with 12 bases left between them. Germline V gives CDR1 MGHRA, CDR2 YSYEKL. CDR3 length: 15 amino acids. This CDR3 is CASSQGGRVDNEQFF. The CDR3 nucleotides read TGCGCCAGCAGCCAAGGGGGAAGGGTGGACAATGAGCAGTTCTTC.

The chain employs TRBV2 and TRBJ2-7; 7 bases fit TRBD1. This CDR3 contains 13 residues. The trim removed 6 bases at V and 2 bases at J, leaving 4 bases unmatched. Germline V gene data show CDR1 as SNHLY and CDR2 as FYNNEI. This CDR3 reads CASRAGTAYEQYV. The CDR3, as DNA: TGTGCCAGCAGGGCCGGGACAGCCTACGAGCAGTACGTC.

This rearrangement joins TRBV29-1 to TRBJ1-2; D is undetermined. V was cut by 4 bases and J by 0 bases, with 6 bases left in between. The CDR3 is made up of 12 amino acids. Per germline, CDR1 SQVTM and CDR2 ANQGSEA. CDR3 in amino acids: CSVVGANYGYTF. Here the CDR3 DNA reads TGCAGCGTTGTAGGTGCTAACTATGGCTACACCTTC.

This chain joins TRBV9 and TRBJ1-1; a weak D match, TRBD1 (5 bases). The CDR3 is made up of 15 amino acids. CDR1 and CDR2 (germline): SGDLS, YYNGEE. V lost 3 bases and J 0 bases, leaving 12 bases between the germline ends. CDR3 nucleotide sequence: TGTGCCAGCAGCGAATACAAACAGGTGAACACTGAAGCTTTCTTT. The encoded protein is CASSEYKQVNTEAFF.

This clone was detected only a few times. This chain uses TRBV25-1 with TRBJ1-6; D gene unclear. This CDR3 contains 12 residues. The ends were cut back, 8 bases at V and 6 bases at J, with 8 bases in the middle. Germline V lookup: CDR1 MGHDK, CDR2 SYGVNS. DNA for the CDR3: TGTGCCAGCCGGCCGGGTAATTCACCCCTCCACTTT. This gives the protein CASRPGNSPLHF.

CDR3 protein: CPTRNTIYF. The CDR3 bases are TGTCCCACAAGAAACACCATATATTTT. This chain links TRBV9 with TRBJ1-3; D gene unclear. The CDR3 is made up of 9 amino acids. Germline V lookup: CDR1 SGDLS, CDR2 YYNGEE.

This rearrangement joins TRBV9 to TRBJ2-1, with 12 bases fitting TRBD2. Losses at the gene ends were 0 bases for V and 8 bases for J; bases not matched to a gene: 6. The CDR3 has 16 amino acids. Germline V gene lookup returns CDR1 SGDLS and CDR2 YYNGEE. The CDR3 coding sequence is TGTGCCAGCAGCGTAGTGCCTAGCGGGGGGGCAGATGAGCAGTTCTTC. This gives the protein CASSVVPSGGADEQFF.

The V gene is TRBV7-8, the J gene TRBJ1-2; D is undetermined. Trimming took off 1 base at V and 5 bases at J, with 14 bases between the two ends. Germline-derived CDR1 and CDR2 are SGHVS and FQNEAQ. The length of the CDR3 is 15 residues. CDR3 loop: CASSLVQKGGYGYTF. The CDR3 region has the DNA TGTGCCAGCAGCTTAGTCCAGAAGGGAGGTTATGGCTACACCTTC.

This chain connects TRBV7-9 to TRBJ1-1; TRBD1 aligns across 7 bases. J gave up 1 base and V 7 bases, and 12 bases lay outside the gene matches. Germline V gene data show CDR1 as SEHNR and CDR2 as FQNEAQ (reference sequence). CDR3 length: 16 amino acids. The CDR3 sequence is CASNRQGPSKNTEAFF. The CDR3 DNA reads as TGTGCCAGCAACAGACAGGGTCCTTCAAAGAACACTGAAGCTTTCTTT.

The V call is TRBV5-1, the J call TRBJ2-1; TRBD2 matches 11 bases. Germline CDR1 SGHRS, CDR2 YFSETQ. V shed 2 bases, J shed 8 bases, and the junction held 3 bases outside the gene matches. CDR3 length equals 14 residues. DNA for the CDR3: TGCGCCAGCAGCTTTCTAGCGGGGGGCCATGAGCAGTTCTTC. Translated, it gives CASSFLAGGHEQFF.

The table lists this clone with a few counts. The chain employs TRBV6-5 and TRBJ2-1; 7 nucleotides agree with TRBD1. J was trimmed by 7 bases and V by 11 bases; bases with no gene match: 11. Germline V CDR1 and CDR2: MNHEY, SVGAGI. CDR3 size: 13 residues. The CDR3 is CAVHLGQRNEQFF. The DNA for the CDR3 is TGTGCCGTCCACCTGGGACAGCGGAATGAGCAGTTCTTC.

V usage is TRBV30 and J usage is TRBJ2-7; possibly TRBD2 for D (5 bases). V lost 3 bases and J 1 base, leaving 7 bases between the germline ends. The CDR3 contains 12 residues. The germline V gene encodes CDR1 GTSNPN and CDR2 SVGIG (reference sequence). Here the CDR3 reads CAWSPGSYEQYF. The CDR3 bases are TGTGCCTGGAGCCCGGGGTCCTACGAGCAGTACTTC.

This clone was counted only a few times. As DNA, the CDR3 is TGCGCCAGCAGCCAACGGGGCACCATATATTTT. It is translated as CASSQRGTIYF. V is TRBV4-1 and J is TRBJ1-3; D ambiguous. The CDR3 has 11 residues. Trimming pared 2 bases from V and 9 bases from J, leaving 5 bases between. Germline values: CDR1 MGHRA, CDR2 YSYEKL.

The gene calls are TRBV7-8 and TRBJ2-1, with 8 bases fitting TRBD2. The CDR3 runs 15 residues. V dropped 1 base and J dropped 8; count of bases not matched to a gene: 7. CDR1 is SGHVS and CDR2 is FQNEAQ in the germline V gene. Here the CDR3 reads CASSLDGGAIDEQFF. CDR3 DNA: TGTGCCAGCAGCTTAGACGGGGGGGCTATCGATGAGCAGTTCTTC.

This chain links TRBV7-9 with TRBJ1-1; D remains ambiguous. Germline-derived CDR1 and CDR2 are SEHNR and FQNEAQ (reference sequence). V was shortened by 5 bases and J by 3 bases, with 16 bases between the two germline ends. This CDR3 is 15 amino acids long. Here the CDR3 reads CASSMALGLYTEAFF. Written as DNA, the CDR3 is TGTGCCAGCAGCATGGCGTTGGGATTATACACTGAAGCTTTCTTT.

Only a few counts were recorded for this clone. This chain connects TRBV25-1 to TRBJ1-3; D is uncertain. CDR3 length: 14 residues. The ends were cut back, 4 bases at V and 0 bases at J, with 7 bases in the middle. The V gene's germline CDR1 is MGHDK and CDR2 SYGVNS. CDR3 protein: CASSAHASGNTIYF. The CDR3 DNA sequence: TGTGCCAGCAGTGCACATGCCTCTGGAAACACCATATATTTT.

The chain has TRBV19 and TRBJ1-5; D is unresolved. Germline V gene lookup returns CDR1 LNHDA and CDR2 SQIVND (reference sequence). The V end lost 2 bases, the J end lost 4 bases, and 9 bases lay between the germline ends. This CDR3 is built from 14 residues. In nucleotides, the CDR3 is TGTGCCAGTAGTATACTGGGAAATAATCAGCCCCAGCATTTT. It specifies CASSILGNNQPQHF.